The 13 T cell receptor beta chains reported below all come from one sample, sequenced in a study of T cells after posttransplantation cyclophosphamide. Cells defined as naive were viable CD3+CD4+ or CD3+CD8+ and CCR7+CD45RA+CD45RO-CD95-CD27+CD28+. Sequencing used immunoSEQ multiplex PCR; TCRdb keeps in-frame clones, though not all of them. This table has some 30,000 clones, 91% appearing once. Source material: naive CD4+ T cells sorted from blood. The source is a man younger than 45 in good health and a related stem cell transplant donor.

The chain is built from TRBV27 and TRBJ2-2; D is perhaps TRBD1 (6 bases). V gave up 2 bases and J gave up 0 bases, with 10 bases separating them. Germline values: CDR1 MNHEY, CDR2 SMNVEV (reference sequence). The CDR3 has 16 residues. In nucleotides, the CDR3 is TGTGCCAGCAGTTTAATAACAGGGCCGAACACCGGGGAGCTGTTTTTT. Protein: CASSLITGPNTGELFF.

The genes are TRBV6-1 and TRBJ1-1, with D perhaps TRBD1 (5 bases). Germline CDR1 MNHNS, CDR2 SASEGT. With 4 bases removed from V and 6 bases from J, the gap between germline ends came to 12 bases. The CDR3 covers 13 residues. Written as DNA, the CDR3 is TGTGCCAGCAGTGTTGGGGGGTGGTCTGAAGCTTTCTTT. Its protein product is CASSVGGWSEAFF.

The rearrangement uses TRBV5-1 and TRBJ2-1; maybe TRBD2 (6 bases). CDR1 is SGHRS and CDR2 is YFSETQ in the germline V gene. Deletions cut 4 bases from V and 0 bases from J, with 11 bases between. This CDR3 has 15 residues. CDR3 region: CASSPSGLSYNEQFF. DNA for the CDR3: TGCGCCAGCAGCCCCTCGGGACTCTCCTACAATGAGCAGTTCTTC.

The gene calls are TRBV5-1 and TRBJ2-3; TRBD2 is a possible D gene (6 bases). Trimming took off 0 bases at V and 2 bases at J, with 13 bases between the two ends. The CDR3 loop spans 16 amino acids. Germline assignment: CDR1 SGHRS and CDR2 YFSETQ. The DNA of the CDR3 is TGCGCCAGCAGCTTGGGGGACTGGCCCCTCACAGATACGCAGTATTTT. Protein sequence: CASSLGDWPLTDTQYF.

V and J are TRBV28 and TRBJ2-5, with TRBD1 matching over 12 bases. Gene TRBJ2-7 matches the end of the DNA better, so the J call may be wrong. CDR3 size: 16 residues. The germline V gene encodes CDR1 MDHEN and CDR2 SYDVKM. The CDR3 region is CASSPLLGQGAIEQYF. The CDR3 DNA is TGTGCCAGCAGCCCCCTGCTGGGACAGGGGGCGATCGAGCAGTACTTC.

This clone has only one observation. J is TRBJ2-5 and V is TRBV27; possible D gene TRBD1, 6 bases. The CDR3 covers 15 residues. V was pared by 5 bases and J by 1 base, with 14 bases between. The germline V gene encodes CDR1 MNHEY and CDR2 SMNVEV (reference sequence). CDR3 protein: CASSRRQVGQETQYF. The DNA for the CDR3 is TGTGCCAGCAGTAGACGACAGGTCGGCCAAGAGACCCAGTACTTC.

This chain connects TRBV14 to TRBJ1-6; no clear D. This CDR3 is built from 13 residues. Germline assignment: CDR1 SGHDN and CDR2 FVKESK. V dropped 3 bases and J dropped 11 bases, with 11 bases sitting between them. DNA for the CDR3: TGTGCCAGCAGCCAGGGCTTGGAGGCACCCCTCCACTTT. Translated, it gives CASSQGLEAPLHF.

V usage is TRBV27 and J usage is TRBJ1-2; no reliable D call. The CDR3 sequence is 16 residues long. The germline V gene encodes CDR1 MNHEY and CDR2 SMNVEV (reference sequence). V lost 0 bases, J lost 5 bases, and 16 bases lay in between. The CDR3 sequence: CASSLSREKASYGYTF. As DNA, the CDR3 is TGTGCCAGCAGTTTATCTCGGGAAAAAGCGTCGTATGGCTACACCTTC.

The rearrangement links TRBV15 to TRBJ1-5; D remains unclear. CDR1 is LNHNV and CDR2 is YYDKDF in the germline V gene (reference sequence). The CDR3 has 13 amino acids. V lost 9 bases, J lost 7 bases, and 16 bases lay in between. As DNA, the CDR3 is TGTGCCACAGCACCGAATATCGGGCAGCCCCAGCATTTT. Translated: CATAPNIGQPQHF.

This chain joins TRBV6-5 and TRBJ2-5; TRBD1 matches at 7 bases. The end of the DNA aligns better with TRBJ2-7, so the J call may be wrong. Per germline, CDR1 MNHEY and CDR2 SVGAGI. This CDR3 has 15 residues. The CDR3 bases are TGTGCCAGCAGGACAAGCCGGGACAGCACCTACGAGCAGTACTTC. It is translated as CASRTSRDSTYEQYF.

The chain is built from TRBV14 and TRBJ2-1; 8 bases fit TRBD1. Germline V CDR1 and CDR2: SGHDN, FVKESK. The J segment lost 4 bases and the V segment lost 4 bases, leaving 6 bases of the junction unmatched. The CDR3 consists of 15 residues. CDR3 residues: CASSPGQGPYNEQFF. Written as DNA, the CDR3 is TGTGCCAGCAGCCCCGGACAGGGTCCTTACAATGAGCAGTTCTTC.

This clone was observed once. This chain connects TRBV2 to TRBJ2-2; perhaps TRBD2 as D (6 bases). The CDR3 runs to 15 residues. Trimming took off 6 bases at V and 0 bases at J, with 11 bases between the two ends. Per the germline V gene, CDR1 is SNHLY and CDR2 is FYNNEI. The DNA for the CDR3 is TGTGCCAGCAGGAAACTAGCCTCGAACACCGGGGAGCTGTTTTTT. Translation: CASRKLASNTGELFF.

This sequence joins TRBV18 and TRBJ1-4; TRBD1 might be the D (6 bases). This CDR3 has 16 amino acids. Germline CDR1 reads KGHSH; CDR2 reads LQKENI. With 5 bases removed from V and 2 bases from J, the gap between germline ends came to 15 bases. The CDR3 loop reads CASSSRQASTNEKLFF. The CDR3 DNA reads TGTGCCAGCTCATCCCGACAGGCGAGCACTAATGAAAAACTGTTTTTT.